This TCR beta chain was recovered during a study of blood T cell repertoires in COVID-19. Some clones are missing from TCRdb's copy, which holds only in-frame ones; the method was immunoSEQ multiplex PCR. This sample yields 250,000 or so clones, of which around nine tenths are seen a single time; 2.6% belongs to the top ten. Sequenced input: PBMCs or T cells enriched from blood (not recorded which). The receptor was derived from a woman between 18 and 29 years old who had recovered from COVID-19.

The CDR3 coding sequence is TGTGCCAGCAGTCCTTTAAGCGGGAGGGAGACCCAGTACTTC. Its protein product is CASSPLSGRETQYF. The V and J genes are TRBV27 and TRBJ2-5; 9 bases map to TRBD2. Germline-derived CDR1 and CDR2 are MNHEY and SMNVEV (reference sequence). This CDR3 contains 14 residues. Trimming took 5 bases from V and 5 from J; bases not matched to a gene: 6.